These 4 T cell receptor beta chains came from one sample sequenced in a study of OX40 agonist ivuxolimab in advanced cancers. Library creation used the immunoSEQ multiplex PCR assay. TCRdb re-hosts the immuneACCESS table, in-frame sequences only. Its copies lack some clones; in the studies checked, an unresolved V gene accounts for under half of them, and the cause for the rest is not known. The table for this sample lists about 36,000 clones; 70% to 80% of them were counted only once. 18% of the sample goes to the ten largest clones. Sequencing was performed on CD4+ or CD8+ T cells sorted from blood, taken in a trial of the OX40 agonist ivuxolimab. These receptors were taken from an adult with an advanced solid tumor such as melanoma, head and neck, liver or kidney cancer.

The chain is built from TRBV11-2 and TRBJ1-6; D is ambiguous. Germline values: CDR1 SGHAT, CDR2 FQNNGV. The CDR3 is 14 amino acids. V was clipped by 3 bases and J by 7 bases, with 10 bases between them. The CDR3 reads CASSFGLWNSPLHF. The CDR3 coding sequence is TGTGCCAGCAGCTTTGGGCTGTGGAATTCACCCCTCCACTTT. Full variable domain (outside the CDR3, taken from reference TRBV11-2 and TRBJ1-6): EAGVAQSPRYKIIEKRQSVAFWCNPISGHATLYWYQQILGQGPKLLIQFQNNGVVDDSQLPKDRFSAERLKGVDSTLKIQPAKLEDSAVYLCASSFGLWNSPLHFGNGTRLTVT.

This chain uses TRBV6-1 with TRBJ1-5; D call uncertain. V was clipped by 2 bases and J by 6 bases, with 8 bases between them. The CDR3 contains 13 residues. Germline V gives CDR1 MNHNS, CDR2 SASEGT. CDR3 residues: CASSERSGQPQHF. CDR3 nucleotides: TGTGCCAGCAGTGAAAGGAGCGGTCAGCCCCAGCATTTT.

The sample holds a few counts of this clone. The rearrangement uses TRBV2 and TRBJ1-6, with 9 bases lining up with TRBD1. Losses at the gene ends were 2 bases for V and 7 bases for J; bases not matched to a gene: 3. Germline-derived CDR1 and CDR2 are SNHLY and FYNNEI. CDR3 length equals 15 residues. This CDR3 reads CASSETDRGNSPLHF. CDR3 in DNA: TGTGCCAGCAGTGAAACGGACAGGGGCAATTCACCCCTCCACTTT.

CDR3 coding DNA: TGTGCTAGTGGTACGGTTGTCGGAGCTTTCTTT. It codes for CASGTVVGAFF. V is TRBV12-5 and J is TRBJ1-1; no firm D call. The germline gives CDR1 LGHNT, CDR2 FRNRAP. The CDR3 extends over 11 amino acids. V lost 5 bases, J lost 10 bases, and 11 bases lay in between.